This entry describes one TCR beta chain. The CDR3 has 16 amino acids. The germline gives CDR1 MDHEN, CDR2 SYDVKM. Trimming at V came to 5 bases and at J to 2 bases, leaving 7 bases not matched to a gene. These data belong to a study of blood T cell repertoires in COVID-19. Study-level information: Italy, Spain and the United States were the sources of the convalescent and acute COVID-19 samples. PBMCs, B-cell-depleted T cells, or T cells provided the cDNA or gDNA that made up the material.

As originally analysed: Using reference gene primer amplification, nucleated cell counts were estimated. Assay used: immunoSEQ multiplex PCR; TCRdb lists only in-frame clones, some missing. V, J and clone size were drawn from that table, and D and trimming were deduced from the DNA. Here the sample spans 75,000 to 100,000 clones, over 70% being singletons. The clonotype was recovered from a man between 65 and 85 years old with acute or convalescent COVID-19. Specimen: peripheral blood. The genes are TRBV28 and TRBJ1-5; 9 nucleotides align to TRBD1. CDR3 DNA: TGTGCCAGCAGTCCGCCGGGACAGGGACGCAATCAGCCCCAGCATTTT. Protein product: CASSPPGQGRNQPQHF.